The rows below give T cell receptor gamma chains drawn from one sample of a study of Vγ9Vδ2 T cells in congenital toxoplasmosis. TCRdb reapplied CATT to the reads. The sample comprises around 290 gamma-chain clones, 6% to 8.5% of which are singletons, and 37% rests with the top ten. The sequenced sample consisted of gamma-delta T cells from blood. These receptors were obtained from a child under 10 years old born to a mother with Toxoplasma gondii infection during pregnancy, either congenitally infected or uninfected (not recorded which). Each CDR3 is given without its conserved first and last residue.

>TRGV9|TRGJP
ALWEPYESIELGKKIKV
>TRGV4|TRGJ1/TRGJ2
ATWDWNYYKKL
>TRGV9|TRGJP
ALWEATSGLGKKIKV
>TRGV3|TRGJP1
ATWDRITGWFKI
>TRGV9|TRGJ1/TRGJ2
ALWGQYYKKL
>TRGV4|TRGJ1/TRGJ2
ATWDRLYYKKL
>TRGV2|TRGJ1/TRGJ2
ATWDEPYYYKKL
>TRGV2|TRGJP1
ATWDGRSHCWFKI
>TRGV9|TRGJP
ALWASLGKKIKV
>TRGV9|TRGJP
ALWEPQELGKKIKV
>TRGV9|TRGJ1/TRGJ2
ALWGCYKKL
>TRGV3|TRGJP2
ATCSSDWIKT
>TRGV4|TRGJ1/TRGJ2
ATWTYYKKL
>TRGV10|TRGJ1/TRGJ2
AAWDYNIHYYKKL